This TCR beta chain derives from a study of cytomegalovirus exposure and HLA in healthy donors. The PCR employed 60 Vbeta primers together with 13 Jbeta primers. Clones were read by immunoSEQ multiplex PCR, and TCRdb kept only the in-frame ones, dropping some. This table holds more than 95,000 clones, about four fifths found once. Germline V gene lookup returns CDR1 MNHNS and CDR2 SASEGT. CDR3 size: 17 residues. The ends were cut back, 4 bases at V and 1 base at J, with 19 bases in the middle. This clone is a singleton in its sample. The clonotype comes from a woman in her seventies in good health and CMV-seropositive. V usage is TRBV6-1 and J usage is TRBJ1-1; D is perhaps TRBD1 (5 bases). What was sequenced was PBMCs. DNA for the CDR3: TGTGCCAGCAGTGCGACCCGGGGACTCATCTCGAACACTGAAGCTTTCTTT. It yields the protein CASSATRGLISNTEAFF.